This T cell receptor (beta chain) was captured in a study of OX40 agonist ivuxolimab in advanced cancers. Germline-derived CDR1 and CDR2 are LGHNA and YNFKEQ. J gave up 7 bases and V 1 base, and 9 bases lay outside the gene matches. CDR3 length equals 16 residues. Profiling relied on immunoSEQ multiplex PCR, and the TCRdb table lists in-frame clones only, not all of them. The sample holds tens of thousands of clones, 94% seen once. Blood was sampled at baseline, cycle 4 day 1, and cycle 7 day 1. The genes are TRBV4-2 and TRBJ2-1; 8 nucleotides align to TRBD2. The receptor was derived from an adult with an advanced solid tumor such as melanoma, head and neck, liver or kidney cancer. The input for sequencing was CD4+ or CD8+ T cells sorted from blood, taken in a trial of the OX40 agonist ivuxolimab. Here the CDR3 reads CASSQGNGRALNEQFF. CDR3 in DNA: TGTGCCAGCAGCCAAGGAAACGGGAGGGCGCTAAATGAGCAGTTCTTC.